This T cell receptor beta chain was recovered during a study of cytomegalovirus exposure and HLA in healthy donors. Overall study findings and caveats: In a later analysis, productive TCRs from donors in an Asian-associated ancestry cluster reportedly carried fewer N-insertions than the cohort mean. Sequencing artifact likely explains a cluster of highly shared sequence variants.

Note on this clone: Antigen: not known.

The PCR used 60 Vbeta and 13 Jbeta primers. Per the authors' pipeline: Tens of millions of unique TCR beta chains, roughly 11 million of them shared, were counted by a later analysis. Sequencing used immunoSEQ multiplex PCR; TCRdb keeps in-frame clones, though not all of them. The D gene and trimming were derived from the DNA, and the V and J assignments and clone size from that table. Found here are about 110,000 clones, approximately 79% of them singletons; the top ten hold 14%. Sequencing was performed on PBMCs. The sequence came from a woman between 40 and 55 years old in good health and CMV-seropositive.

Here the CDR3 DNA reads TGTGCCAGCCGGACAGGGGAACCTAACGAGCAGTACTTC. It codes for CASRTGEPNEQYF. The chain combines TRBV6-1 with TRBJ2-7; 9 positions agree with TRBD1. Germline CDR1 and CDR2: MNHNS and SASEGT. This CDR3 region has 13 residues. J lost 5 bases, V lost 8 bases, and 7 bases had no gene match.